This entry lists 32 T cell receptor beta chains sequenced from one sample in a study of shared clonotypes between healthy human individuals. Repertoires were generated with immunoSEQ multiplex PCR, while TCRdb's copy carries only in-frame clones and drops some. This sample has about 490,000 clones, with about 79% found just once. Sequences were obtained from PBMCs. Receptors were obtained from a woman in her forties in good health. Some clones in this sample may be carry-over from other donors' samples.

The rearrangement joins TRBV4-2 to TRBJ2-1; D is unclear. The germline gives CDR1 LGHNA, CDR2 YNFKEQ. With 4 bases removed from V and 4 bases from J, the gap between germline ends came to 14 bases. This CDR3 region has 15 residues. The DNA for the CDR3 is TGTGCCAGCAGCCTATCGGTGGGCCAATACAATGAGCAGTTCTTC. Protein sequence: CASSLSVGQYNEQFF.

The chain links TRBV19 to TRBJ1-5; D gene uncertain. Germline CDR1 reads LNHDA; CDR2 reads SQIVND (reference sequence). The CDR3 sequence is 13 residues long. Trimming left V 6 bases short and J 8 bases short, with 14 bases between. CDR3 region: CASRLGGWEPQHF. The CDR3 DNA sequence: TGTGCCAGTAGACTCGGTGGGTGGGAGCCCCAGCATTTT.

The V call is TRBV5-1, the J call TRBJ2-7; perhaps TRBD2 as D (6 bases). This CDR3 comprises 14 residues. The V gene's germline CDR1 is SGHRS and CDR2 YFSETQ. The V gene lost 0 bases and the J gene lost 6 bases, with 13 bases spanning the gap. The CDR3 DNA follows: TGCGCCAGCAGCTTGGACGGGGGTGTAGGCGAGCAGTACTTC. This translates into CASSLDGGVGEQYF.

The gene calls are TRBV19 and TRBJ1-5; D is perhaps TRBD1 (5 bases). Trimming removed 5 bases from V and 2 bases from J, with 13 bases in between. Germline-derived CDR1 and CDR2 are LNHDA and SQIVND (reference sequence). The CDR3 totals 15 residues. The CDR3 nucleotides read TGTGCCAGTAGTGGGGGGATTGTCGGCAATCAGCCCCAGCATTTT. It encodes CASSGGIVGNQPQHF.

This rearrangement joins TRBV6-6 to TRBJ1-5, with 10 bases fitting TRBD1. Germline CDR1 MNHNY, CDR2 SVGAGI (reference sequence). The CDR3 has 16 amino acids. The trim removed 8 bases at V and 6 bases at J, leaving 13 bases unmatched. CDR3 coding DNA: TGTGCCAGCCAAATTAAGCCGGGACAGGGGATTCAGCCCCAGCATTTT. Amino acid sequence: CASQIKPGQGIQPQHF.

The CDR3 loop reads CATSRAQHF. As DNA, the CDR3 is TGTGCCACCAGCCGGGCCCAGCATTTT. This rearrangement joins TRBV15 to TRBJ1-5; D is unclear. With 5 bases removed from V and 11 bases from J, the gap between germline ends came to 4 bases. The CDR3 is made up of 9 amino acids. Looked up from germline, CDR1 is LNHNV and CDR2 is YYDKDF (reference sequence).

Concerning this clone: This probably arose from a read error, given a far larger clone one base away. Different DNA sequences within this sample yield the same CDR3. This chain links TRBV28 with TRBJ2-5; 7 nucleotides agree with TRBD2. The V gene's germline CDR1 is MDHEN and CDR2 SYDVKM. CDR3 size: 13 residues. The CDR3 reads CASSLIWGGTQYF. In nucleotides, the CDR3 is TGCGCCAGCAGTTTAATCTGGGGGGGGACCCAGTACTTC. Supplemented by reference TRBV28 and TRBJ2-5, the full variable domain reads DVKVTQSSRYLVKRTGEKVFLECVQDMDHENMFWYRQDPGLGLRLIYFSYDVKMKEKGDIPEGYSVSREKKERFSLILESASTNQTSMYLCASSLIWGGTQYFGPGTRLLVL.

The table lists this clone with a few counts. CDR3 protein: CASSALGASTGELFF. The CDR3 DNA sequence: TGTGCCAGCAGTGCTTTGGGGGCGAGCACCGGGGAGCTGTTTTTT. The V gene is TRBV6-1, the J gene TRBJ2-2; the D gene is possibly TRBD1 (6 bases). The CDR3 is made up of 15 amino acids. Germline values: CDR1 MNHNS, CDR2 SASEGT. Trimming shortened V by 4 bases and J by 4 bases, and 13 bases separated the two germline ends.

The J gene is TRBJ1-1, the V gene TRBV7-8; D call uncertain. Trimming shortened V by 5 bases and J by 4 bases, and 5 bases separated the two germline ends. This CDR3 comprises 11 residues. Germline loops: CDR1 SGHVS, CDR2 FQNEAQ. CDR3 coding DNA: TGTGCCAGCAGCGGACTCACTGAAGCTTTCTTT. Translated, it gives CASSGLTEAFF.

V and J are TRBV28 and TRBJ2-7, with 11 bases fitting TRBD2. CDR3 length equals 17 residues. Germline V gene lookup returns CDR1 MDHEN and CDR2 SYDVKM. J was trimmed by 0 bases and V by 3 bases; bases with no gene match: 7. The CDR3 loop reads CASSLPLGTSGSYEQYF. The CDR3 DNA reads TGTGCCAGCAGTTTGCCTCTCGGGACTAGCGGCTCCTACGAGCAGTACTTC.

A note on this clone: Possible read error: a much larger clone is one base away. The rearrangement joins TRBV5-1 to TRBJ2-2, with TRBD2 matching 7 bases. From germline, CDR1 is SGHRS and CDR2 YFSETQ. The CDR3 covers 15 residues. With 1 base clipped from V and 0 bases from J, the junction kept 0 bases outside the gene matches. The CDR3 DNA follows: TGCGCCAGCAGCTTGACTAGCGCGAACACCGGGGAGCTGTTTTTT. Translating gives CASSLTSANTGELFF.

To note about this clone: A much larger clone sits a single nucleotide away, making a read error possible. The rearrangement uses TRBV30 and TRBJ1-1; weak D call: TRBD1 (5 bases). The CDR3 totals 14 residues. CDR1 is GTSNPN, CDR2 SVGIG, per germline (reference sequence). CDR3 amino acids: CAWSQDGGSTETFF. For the CDR3, the DNA is TGTGCCTGGAGTCAGGACGGGGGGTCCACTGAAACTTTCTTT.

The chain combines TRBV28 with TRBJ1-5; no definite D call. Trimming stripped 11 bases from V and 1 base from J, with 12 bases between. The CDR3 spans 13 residues. Germline V CDR1 and CDR2: MDHEN, SYDVKM. The CDR3 loop is CASGRGSNQPQHF. The CDR3 DNA reads TGTGCCTCGGGCCGGGGAAGCAATCAGCCCCAGCATTTT.

The chain is built from TRBV2 and TRBJ1-6; no clear D. Germline V lookup: CDR1 SNHLY, CDR2 FYNNEI. V was pared by 7 bases and J by 8 bases, with 15 bases between. This CDR3 spans 14 amino acids. The CDR3 spells CASTPSGRDSPLHF. The CDR3, as DNA: TGTGCCAGCACCCCGAGCGGACGAGATTCACCCCTCCACTTT.

This clone has only one observation. The J gene is TRBJ2-7, the V gene TRBV7-2; D gene unclear. V shed 4 bases and J shed 7 bases, with 17 bases lying between them. Germline V gives CDR1 SGHTA, CDR2 FQGNSA. CDR3 length equals 14 residues. CDR3 DNA sequence: TGTGCCAGCAGCTCCCCGACCAAAACGTTGGAGCAGTACTTC. Protein sequence: CASSSPTKTLEQYF.

This chain connects TRBV28 to TRBJ1-1; a weak D match, TRBD1 (6 bases). The CDR3 is made up of 13 amino acids. With 10 bases removed from V and 4 bases from J, the gap between germline ends came to 16 bases. The germline V gene encodes CDR1 MDHEN and CDR2 SYDVKM. The CDR3 loop reads CATFSGHLTEAFF. CDR3 nucleotide sequence: TGTGCCACTTTCTCGGGACACCTCACTGAAGCTTTCTTT.

V is TRBV5-1 and J is TRBJ1-3, with D possibly TRBD1 on 6 matching bases. Germline V gene sequence: CDR1 SGHRS, CDR2 YFSETQ. CDR3 size: 16 residues. V was clipped by 4 bases and J by 4 bases, with 18 bases between them. The CDR3 bases are TGCGCCAGCAGCGTTCAAGCGGGACACCTCGGAAACACCATATATTTT. This codes for CASSVQAGHLGNTIYF.

The chain carries TRBV5-4 and TRBJ1-3, with D possibly matching TRBD1 (5 bases). Germline CDR1 and CDR2: SGHNT and YYREEE (reference sequence). V dropped 4 bases and J dropped 7 bases, with 15 bases sitting between them. This CDR3 is 14 amino acids long. DNA of the CDR3: TGTGCCAGCAGCCGGACGGGGGAGGGGAACACCATATATTTT. This sequence encodes CASSRTGEGNTIYF.

This clone was counted a single time. The chain employs TRBV7-8 and TRBJ1-1; 8 nucleotides match TRBD1. With 5 bases clipped from V and 1 base from J, the junction kept 6 bases outside the gene matches. Looked up from germline, CDR1 is SGHVS and CDR2 is FQNEAQ. The CDR3 runs to 15 residues. The CDR3 sequence: CASSPWTGRNTEAFF. The CDR3 region has the DNA TGTGCCAGCAGCCCGTGGACAGGGCGGAACACTGAAGCTTTCTTT.

This clone has just a few counts. V gene TRBV2 combines with J gene TRBJ2-5, with 8 nucleotides matching TRBD2. Germline values: CDR1 SNHLY, CDR2 FYNNEI. Losses at the gene ends were 8 bases for V and 0 bases for J; bases not matched to a gene: 8. The CDR3 is 15 residues long. CDR3 loop: CASLPGLADQETQYF. The CDR3 region has the DNA TGTGCCAGCTTACCCGGACTAGCAGACCAAGAGACCCAGTACTTC.

This CDR3 is CATSRGGSGANVLTF. In nucleotides, the CDR3 is TGTGCCACCAGCAGAGGGGGGTCTGGGGCCAACGTCCTGACTTTC. The chain uses TRBV15 and TRBJ2-6, with D tentatively TRBD1 or TRBD2 (5 bases each). The CDR3 has 15 amino acids. In germline, CDR1 is LNHNV, CDR2 YYDKDF (reference sequence). Between the trimmed V and J ends, which lost 1 base and 1 base, there was a span of 5 bases.

The V call is TRBV5-4, the J call TRBJ1-5; perhaps TRBD1 as D (5 bases). CDR1 SGHNT and CDR2 YYREEE come from the germline V gene (reference sequence). Trimming removed 2 bases at V and 4 bases at J, with 7 bases between. This CDR3 comprises 13 residues. The CDR3 loop reads CASSFRVNQPQHF. CDR3 bases: TGTGCCAGCAGCTTCAGGGTTAATCAGCCCCAGCATTTT. Filled out from reference TRBV5-4 and TRBJ1-5, the complete variable domain reads ETGVTQSPTHLIKTRGQQVTLRCSSQSGHNTVSWYQQALGQGPQFIFQYYREEENGRGNFPPRFSGLQFPNYSSELNVNALELDDSALYLCASSFRVNQPQHFGDGTRLSIL.

J is TRBJ1-1 and V is TRBV18; 8 nucleotides line up with TRBD1. This CDR3 region has 14 residues. The ends lost 5 bases at V and 11 bases at J; junction bases unmatched: 13. From germline, CDR1 is KGHSH and CDR2 LQKENI. The CDR3 nucleotides read TGTGCCAGCTCAGGGGACAGGACCCCAGAAGGGGCTTTCTTT. It is translated as CASSGDRTPEGAFF. The whole variable domain, filled in from reference TRBV18 and TRBJ1-1, reads NAGVMQNPRHLVRRRGQEARLRCSPMKGHSHVYWYRQLPEEGLKFMVYLQKENIIDESGMPKERFSAEFPKEGPSILRIQQVVRGDSAAYFCASSGDRTPEGAFFGQGTRLTVV.

This rearrangement joins TRBV7-2 to TRBJ2-2, with D unclear. Germline CDR1 reads SGHTA; CDR2 reads FQGNSA. V lost 5 bases to trimming and J lost 0 bases, with 13 bases between them. The CDR3 has 16 residues. DNA for the CDR3: TGTGCCAGCAGCCCAGGAAGGCTAGCGAACACCGGGGAGCTGTTTTTT. Amino acids: CASSPGRLANTGELFF.

This chain uses TRBV6-1 with TRBJ2-2, with D unresolved. Germline CDR1 MNHNS, CDR2 SASEGT. The V and J ends lost 2 bases and 0 bases respectively, with 7 bases between them. The CDR3 runs 15 residues. CDR3 region: CASSERAANTGELFF. For the CDR3, the DNA is TGTGCCAGCAGTGAAAGGGCCGCGAACACCGGGGAGCTGTTTTTT.

The V and J genes are TRBV30 and TRBJ1-1, with unresolved D. Trimming cost V 6 bases and J 1 base, with 12 bases left between them. This CDR3 comprises 13 residues. Germline CDR1 and CDR2: GTSNPN and SVGIG (reference sequence). The CDR3 sequence: CACPTDSNTEAFF. Here the CDR3 DNA reads TGTGCCTGCCCCACAGATTCGAACACTGAAGCTTTCTTT. The whole variable domain, filled in from reference TRBV30 and TRBJ1-1, reads SQTIHQWPATLVQPVGSPLSLECTVEGTSNPNLYWYRQAAGRGLQLLFYSVGIGQISSEVPQNLSASRPQDRQFILSSKKLLLSDSGFYLCACPTDSNTEAFFGQGTRLTVV.

V gene TRBV6-1 combines with J gene TRBJ1-3, with a possible D match to TRBD1 (5 bases). This CDR3 comprises 13 residues. Germline CDR1 reads MNHNS; CDR2 reads SASEGT. Trimming took off 10 bases at V and 0 bases at J, with 10 bases between the two ends. This CDR3 is CAIPTDSGNTIYF. Here the CDR3 DNA reads TGTGCCATCCCGACAGACTCTGGAAACACCATATATTTT.

V and J are TRBV27 and TRBJ2-5; 8 bases line up with TRBD2. This CDR3 region has 15 residues. Germline assignment: CDR1 MNHEY and CDR2 SMNVEV (reference sequence). The V segment lost 6 bases and the J segment 2 bases; nucleotides outside the gene matches: 8. The CDR3 region has the DNA TGTGCCAGCAGCCCTTGGGCTAGCGGGCAAGAGACCCAGTACTTC. Protein sequence: CASSPWASGQETQYF.

This clone occurred a few times. For the CDR3, the DNA is TGTGCCAGCAGCTTAATCCCCCCACCCCAAGAGACCCAGTACTTC. As protein: CASSLIPPPQETQYF. The chain couples TRBV7-2 to TRBJ2-5; D is ambiguous. Trimming stripped 2 bases from V and 1 base from J, with 11 bases between. Germline V gene lookup returns CDR1 SGHTA and CDR2 FQGNSA. The CDR3 loop spans 15 amino acids.

The gene calls are TRBV19 and TRBJ1-2; maybe TRBD1 (5 bases). Trimming pared 10 bases from V and 4 bases from J, leaving 16 bases between. Germline V gives CDR1 LNHDA, CDR2 SQIVND (reference sequence). The CDR3 extends over 13 amino acids. In DNA, the CDR3 is TGTGCCACAACGGTAGGGGACCCCTATGGCTACACCTTC. Translation gives CATTVGDPYGYTF.

In DNA form, the CDR3 reads TGCGCCAGCAGCTTTAATCGAATGGGGGACTACAATAATGAAAAACTGTTTTTT. Translation gives CASSFNRMGDYNNEKLFF. This sequence joins TRBV5-1 and TRBJ1-4; a weak D match, TRBD1 (5 bases). The CDR3 consists of 18 residues. Germline CDR1 reads SGHRS; CDR2 reads YFSETQ. V was shortened by 2 bases and J by 4 bases, with 21 bases between the two germline ends.

CDR3 in amino acids: CASSVGPQEGNEQFF. CDR3 nucleotides: TGTGCCAGCAGCGTAGGGCCGCAGGAAGGTAATGAGCAGTTCTTC. This chain joins TRBV9 and TRBJ2-1, with D unclear. This CDR3 is 15 amino acids long. The V gene lost 0 bases and the J gene lost 7 bases, with 14 bases spanning the gap. CDR1 is SGDLS and CDR2 is YYNGEE in the germline V gene.